A selection of T cell receptor beta chains follows, all from one sample in a study of CD8 T cells in Susac syndrome. Via MiXCR, TCRdb re-called the immunoSEQ multiplex PCR reads, giving one row per CDR3 protein. The table shows about 200,000 distinct CDR3 sequences, with around 95% occurring only once. The sample taken for sequencing was CD4+ T cells from PBMCs. These receptor sequences come from a human donor in good health. Each CDR3 is given with its conserved first and last residue. The D gene is left open where the match is weak. Clone size is not always given. Where it is, it says once, few, many or a class for expanded clones.

j_gene | v_gene | d_gene | abundance | CDR3aa | CDR3nt
TRBJ1-1 | TRBV18 | - | - | CASSDTLGGEAFF | TGTGCCAGCTCGGACACTCTCGGGGGTGAAGCTTTCTTT
TRBJ2-2 | TRBV11-2 | TRBD1 | - | CASSLGGTGSGELFF | TGTGCCAGCAGCTTAGGGGGGACAGGTTCCGGGGAGCTGTTTTTT
TRBJ1-2 | TRBV2 | - | - | CASSAGPDYGYTF | TGTGCCAGCAGCGCGGGACCCGACTATGGCTACACCTTC
TRBJ2-7 | TRBV6-5 | - | - | CASSPRQALGDEQYF | TGTGCCAGCAGTCCACGACAGGCGTTGGGTGACGAGCAGTACTTC
TRBJ2-1 | TRBV3-1 | TRBD2 | - | CASSQAFPAGNNEQFF | TGTGCCAGCAGCCAAGCTTTCCCAGCGGGGAACAATGAGCAGTTCTTC
TRBJ1-2 | TRBV4-3 | - | - | CASSPRLEGDGYTF | TGCGCCAGCAGCCCCCGACTGGAAGGCGATGGCTACACCTTC
TRBJ1-6 | TRBV2 | - | - | CASSRDRNNSPLHF | TGTGCCAGCAGTCGAGACAGGAACAATTCACCCCTCCACTTT
TRBJ2-5 | TRBV29-1 | - | - | CSVEQSPGETQYF | TGCAGCGTCGAACAGAGCCCGGGAGAGACCCAGTACTTC
TRBJ1-3 | TRBV7-2 | - | few | CASSGMGGNTIYF | TGTGCCAGCTCAGGGATGGGAGGAAACACCATATATTTT
TRBJ1-2 | TRBV28 | - | - | CASSPVAPFGYTF | TGTGCCAGCAGCCCTGTAGCCCCGTTTGGCTACACCTTC
TRBJ2-1 | TRBV6-5 | TRBD2 | - | CASRFTSEHEQFF | TGTGCCAGCAGGTTTACTAGCGAACATGAGCAGTTCTTC
TRBJ1-1 | TRBV20-1 | - | - | CSANERESATEAFF | TGCAGTGCAAACGAGCGGGAGTCGGCCACTGAAGCTTTCTTT
TRBJ2-2 | TRBV9 | TRBD2 | - | CASSVGGRNPGELFF | TGTGCCAGCAGCGTAGGCGGGAGGAATCCCGGGGAGCTGTTTTTT
TRBJ1-1 | TRBV18 | TRBD1 | - | CASSPGQGMNTEAFF | TGTGCCAGCTCACCCGGACAGGGGATGAACACTGAAGCTTTCTTT
TRBJ1-2 | TRBV2 | TRBD1 | - | CASTRIGDSDGYTF | TGTGCCAGCACCCGAATAGGGGACAGTGATGGCTACACCTTC